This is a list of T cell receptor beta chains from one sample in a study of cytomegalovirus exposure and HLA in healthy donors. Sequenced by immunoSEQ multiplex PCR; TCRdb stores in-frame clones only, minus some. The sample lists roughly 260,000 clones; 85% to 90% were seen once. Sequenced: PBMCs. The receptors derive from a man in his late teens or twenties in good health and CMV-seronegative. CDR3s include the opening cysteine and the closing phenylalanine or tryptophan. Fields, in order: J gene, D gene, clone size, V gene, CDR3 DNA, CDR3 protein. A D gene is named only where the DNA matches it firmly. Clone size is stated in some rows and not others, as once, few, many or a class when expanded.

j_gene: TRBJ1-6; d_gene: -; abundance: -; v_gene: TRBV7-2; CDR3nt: TGTGCCAGCAGCTTATGGGAGAATTCACCCCTCCACTTT; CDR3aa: CASSLWENSPLHF
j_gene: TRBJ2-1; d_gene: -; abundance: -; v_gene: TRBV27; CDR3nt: TGTGCCAGCAGTTTAGCAATAAGTGGGGGCGCAGTTGAGCAGTTCTTC; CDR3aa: CASSLAISGGAVEQFF
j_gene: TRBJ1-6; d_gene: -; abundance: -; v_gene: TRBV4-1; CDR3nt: TGCGCCAGCAGCCGAGCCCGGGAAGCCAGCTCCTATAATTCACCCCTCCACTTT; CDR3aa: CASSRAREASSYNSPLHF
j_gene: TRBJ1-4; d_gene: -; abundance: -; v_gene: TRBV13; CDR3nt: TGTGCCAGCAGCTTCACCGGACTGAATAATGAAAAACTGTTTTTT; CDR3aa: CASSFTGLNNEKLFF
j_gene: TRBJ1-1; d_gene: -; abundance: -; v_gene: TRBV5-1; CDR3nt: TGCGCCAGCAGCTTGGACAGCTTGAACACTGAAGCTTTCTTT; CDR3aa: CASSLDSLNTEAFF
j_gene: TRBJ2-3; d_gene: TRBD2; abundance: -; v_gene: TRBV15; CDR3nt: TGTGCCACCAGCAGAGCAACCGCTAGCGGGCCTAGCACAGATACGCAGTATTTT; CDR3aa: CATSRATASGPSTDTQYF
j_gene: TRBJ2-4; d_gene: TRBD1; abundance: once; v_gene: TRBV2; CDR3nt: TGTGCCAGCCAACAGGGGAACATTCAGTACTTC; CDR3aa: CASQQGNIQYF
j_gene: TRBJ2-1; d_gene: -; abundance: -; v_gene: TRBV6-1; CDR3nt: TGTGCCAGCTCAAGGCCCCTAGCCACCCGTTATGAGCAGTTCTTC; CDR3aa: CASSRPLATRYEQFF
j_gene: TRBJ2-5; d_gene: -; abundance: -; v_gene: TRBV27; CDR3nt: TGTGCCAGCAGGAACGGAAACAGGGAAGAGACCCAGTACTTC; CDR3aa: CASRNGNREETQYF
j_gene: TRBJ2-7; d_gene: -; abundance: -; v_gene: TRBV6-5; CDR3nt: TGTGCCAGCACCCCAGCCCGACAGGAGCAGTACTTC; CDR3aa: CASTPARQEQYF
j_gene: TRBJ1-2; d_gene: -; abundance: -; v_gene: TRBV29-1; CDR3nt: TGCAGCGTTGAAGACCCCACCCGGGGGGCGTATGGCTACACCTTC; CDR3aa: CSVEDPTRGAYGYTF
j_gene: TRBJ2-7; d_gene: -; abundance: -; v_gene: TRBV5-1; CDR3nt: TGCGCCAGCAGCTTACAGGGTATCTCCTACGAGCAGTACTTC; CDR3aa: CASSLQGISYEQYF
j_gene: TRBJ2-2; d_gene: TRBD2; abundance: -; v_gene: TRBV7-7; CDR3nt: TGTGCCAGCAGCTTTGCCCTAGCGGGAGCGATCGGGGAGCTGTTTTTT; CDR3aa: CASSFALAGAIGELFF
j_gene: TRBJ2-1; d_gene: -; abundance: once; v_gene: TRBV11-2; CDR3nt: TGTGCCAGCAGTCCGAGCGGCGATGAGCAGTTCTTC; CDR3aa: CASSPSGDEQFF
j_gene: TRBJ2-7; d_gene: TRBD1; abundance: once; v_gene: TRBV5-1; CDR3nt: TGCGCCAGCAGCTCGATGTCAAGGGGACAGTTCGGAGGCGAGCAGTACTTC; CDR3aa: CASSSMSRGQFGGEQYF
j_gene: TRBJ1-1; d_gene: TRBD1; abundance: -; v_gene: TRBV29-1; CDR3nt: TGCAGCGTAACCCGACAGGGAAACACTGAAGCTTTCTTT; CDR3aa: CSVTRQGNTEAFF
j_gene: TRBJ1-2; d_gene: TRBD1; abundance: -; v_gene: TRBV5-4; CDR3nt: TGTGCCAGCAGCTTCGTCGGACAGGGTATTGTCGGCTACACCTTC; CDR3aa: CASSFVGQGIVGYTF
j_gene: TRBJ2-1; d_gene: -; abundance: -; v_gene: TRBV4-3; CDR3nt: TGCGCCAGCAGCCAAGATCTTGGACAGTACAATGAGCAGTTCTTC; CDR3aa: CASSQDLGQYNEQFF
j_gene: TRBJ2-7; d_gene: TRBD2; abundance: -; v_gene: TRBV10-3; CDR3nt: TGTGCCATCAGCGGACTAGCGGGAGACGAGCAGTACTTC; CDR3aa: CAISGLAGDEQYF
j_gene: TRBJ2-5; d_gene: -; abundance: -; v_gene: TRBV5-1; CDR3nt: TGCGCCAGCAGCTCACGGGAGACCCAGTACTTC; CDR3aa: CASSSRETQYF
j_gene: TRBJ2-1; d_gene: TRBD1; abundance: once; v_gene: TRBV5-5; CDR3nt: TGTGCCAGCAGCCACGGACAGGGGGGGCTCTACAATGAGCAGTTCTTC; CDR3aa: CASSHGQGGLYNEQFF
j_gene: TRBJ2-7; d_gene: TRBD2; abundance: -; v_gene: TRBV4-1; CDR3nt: TGCGCCAGCAGCCAACTAGCGGATACCTACGAGCAGTACTTC; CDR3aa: CASSQLADTYEQYF
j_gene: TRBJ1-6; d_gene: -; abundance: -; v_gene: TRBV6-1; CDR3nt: TGTGCCAGCAGAGAAAAGAAACTAAGCTCCTATAATTCACCCCTCCACTTT; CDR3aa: CASREKKLSSYNSPLHF
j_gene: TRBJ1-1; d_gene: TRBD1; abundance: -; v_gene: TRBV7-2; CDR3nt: TGTGCCAGCAGCAACAGGGGGCACACTGAAGCTTTCTTT; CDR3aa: CASSNRGHTEAFF
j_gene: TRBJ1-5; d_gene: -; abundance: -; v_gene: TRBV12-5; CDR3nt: TGTGCTAGTGGTTTGTCCGGGGAACGCGAGAATCAGCCCCAGCATTTT; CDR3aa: CASGLSGERENQPQHF
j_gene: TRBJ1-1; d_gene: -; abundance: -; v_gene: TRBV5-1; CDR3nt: TGCGCCAGCAGCTGGATCTCCGGGTCGAACACTGAAGCTTTCTTT; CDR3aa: CASSWISGSNTEAFF
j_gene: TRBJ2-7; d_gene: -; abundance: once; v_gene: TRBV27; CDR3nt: TGTGCCAGCAGCCCTTACCGGGCAGGGGTTCTCTCCGAGCAGTACTTC; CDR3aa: CASSPYRAGVLSEQYF
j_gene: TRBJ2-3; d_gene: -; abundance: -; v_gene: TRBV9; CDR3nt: TGTGCCAGCAGCGTAGTCAGGGCAGATACGCAGTATTTT; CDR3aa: CASSVVRADTQYF
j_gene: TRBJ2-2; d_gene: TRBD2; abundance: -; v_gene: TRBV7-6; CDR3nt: TGTGCCACCAAAGTCGGGACTAGCGGGGGGGCGTCCGGGGAGCTGTTTTTT; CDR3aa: CATKVGTSGGASGELFF
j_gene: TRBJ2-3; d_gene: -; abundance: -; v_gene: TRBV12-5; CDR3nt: TGTGCTAGTGGTTCAATGACTAGTCCCACAGATACGCAGTATTTT; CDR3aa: CASGSMTSPTDTQYF
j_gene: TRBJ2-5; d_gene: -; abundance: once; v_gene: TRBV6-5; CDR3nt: TGTGCCAGCACCAAACCGGGACTTGAGACCCAGTACTTC; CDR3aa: CASTKPGLETQYF
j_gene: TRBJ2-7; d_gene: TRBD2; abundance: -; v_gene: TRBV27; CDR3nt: TGTGCCAGCAGTTTATTGGGGGGGGACTTTGGGGAGCAGTACTTC; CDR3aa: CASSLLGGDFGEQYF
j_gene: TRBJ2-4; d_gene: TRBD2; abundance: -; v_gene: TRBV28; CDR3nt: TGTGCCAGCAGTTGGTGGGGCGGGGGTCGTGGAAACATTCAGTACTTC; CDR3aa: CASSWWGGGRGNIQYF
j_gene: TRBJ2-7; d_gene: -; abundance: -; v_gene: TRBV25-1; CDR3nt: TGTGCCAGCAGCACATCCTACGAGCAGTACTTC; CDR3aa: CASSTSYEQYF
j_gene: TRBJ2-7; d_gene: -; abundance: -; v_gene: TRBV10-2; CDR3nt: TGCGCCAGCAGTGAATTTGCGGGGCCCGAGCAGTACTTC; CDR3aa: CASSEFAGPEQYF
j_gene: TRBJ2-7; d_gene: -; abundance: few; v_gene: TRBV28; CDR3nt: TGTGCCAGCCAGAGGTTGCGGACAGAGCAGTACTTC; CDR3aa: CASQRLRTEQYF
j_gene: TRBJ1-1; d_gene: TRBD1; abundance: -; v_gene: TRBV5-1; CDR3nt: TGCGCCAGCAGCTTAACACTCGGGACAGGGGAAGAAGCTTTCTTT; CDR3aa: CASSLTLGTGEEAFF
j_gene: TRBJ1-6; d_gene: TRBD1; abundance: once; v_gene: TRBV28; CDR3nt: TGTGCCAGCAGTACCCCCCTTCGACAGGGGAATTCACCCCTCCACTTT; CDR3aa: CASSTPLRQGNSPLHF
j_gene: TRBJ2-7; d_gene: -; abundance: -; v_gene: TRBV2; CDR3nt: TGTGCCAGCAGCTTCTCGGACAGGGAGGGCTACGAGCAGTACTTC; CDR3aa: CASSFSDREGYEQYF
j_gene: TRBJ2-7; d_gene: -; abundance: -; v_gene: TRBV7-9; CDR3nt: TGTGCCAGCAGCCAGGGGATTCCCTACGAGCAGTACTTC; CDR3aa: CASSQGIPYEQYF
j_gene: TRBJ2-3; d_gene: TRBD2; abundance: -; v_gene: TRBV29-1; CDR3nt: TGCAGCGTTGCTACGGGAGGGAGGGGCACAGATACGCAGTATTTT; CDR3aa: CSVATGGRGTDTQYF
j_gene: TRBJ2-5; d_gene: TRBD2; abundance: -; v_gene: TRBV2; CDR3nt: TGTGCCAGCGGGGTGACTAGCCGGGAGACCCAGTACTTC; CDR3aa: CASGVTSRETQYF
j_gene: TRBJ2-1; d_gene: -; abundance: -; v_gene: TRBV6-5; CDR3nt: TGTGCCAGCAGCTACCAAGGACTACCGGCCAATGAGCAGTTCTTC; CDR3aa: CASSYQGLPANEQFF
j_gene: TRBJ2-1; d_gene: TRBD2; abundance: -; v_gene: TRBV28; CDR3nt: TGTGCCAGCAGTTCCGGACTAGCGGGTACGGTTGAGCAGTTCTTC; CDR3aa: CASSSGLAGTVEQFF
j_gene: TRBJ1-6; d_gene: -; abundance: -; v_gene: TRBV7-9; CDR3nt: TGTGCCAGCAGCTTGGGAGGGGGTGATTCACCCCTCCACTTT; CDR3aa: CASSLGGGDSPLHF
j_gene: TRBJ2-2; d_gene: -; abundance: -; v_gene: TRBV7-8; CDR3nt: TGTGCCAGCAGTTTTTCCAGGGGAGCCGGGGAGCTGTTTTTT; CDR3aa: CASSFSRGAGELFF
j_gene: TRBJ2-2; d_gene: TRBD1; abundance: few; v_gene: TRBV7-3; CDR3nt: TGTGCCAGCAGCCCTTGGACAGGCGGCACCGGGGAGCTGTTTTTT; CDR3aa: CASSPWTGGTGELFF
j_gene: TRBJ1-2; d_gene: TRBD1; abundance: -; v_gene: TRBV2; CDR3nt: TGTGCCAGCAGTCCGTTCGGACAGGGACTCCTAGTAGGGTCTGGCTACACCTTC; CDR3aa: CASSPFGQGLLVGSGYTF
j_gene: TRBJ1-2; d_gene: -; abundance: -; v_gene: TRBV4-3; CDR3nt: TGCGCCAGCAGCCAAGAACAGGTTGGGTATGGCTACACCTTC; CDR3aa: CASSQEQVGYGYTF
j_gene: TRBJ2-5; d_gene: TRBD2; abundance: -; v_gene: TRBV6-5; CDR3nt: TGTGCCAGCAGTCCACGACTAGCGGGTAAAGAGACCCAGTACTTC; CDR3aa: CASSPRLAGKETQYF
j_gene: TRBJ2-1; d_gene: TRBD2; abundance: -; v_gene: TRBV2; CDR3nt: TGTGCCAGCAGAGCTAGCCTAGCGGGCTCCTACAATGAGCAGTTCTTC; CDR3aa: CASRASLAGSYNEQFF
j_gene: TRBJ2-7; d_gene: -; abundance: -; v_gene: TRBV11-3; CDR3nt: TGTGCCAGCAGCTTAGGCGGGGACTCCTACGAGCAGTACTTC; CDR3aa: CASSLGGDSYEQYF
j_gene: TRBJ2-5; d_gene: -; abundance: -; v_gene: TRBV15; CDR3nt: TGTGCCACCAGCAGAGATAGCCTGAATGTAGGGGCCCAACAAGAGACCCAGTACTTC; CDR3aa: CATSRDSLNVGAQQETQYF
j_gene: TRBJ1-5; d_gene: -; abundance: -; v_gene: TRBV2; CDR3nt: TGTGCCAGCAGTGAAGACAGGGCGGTTAGCAATCAGCCCCAGCATTTT; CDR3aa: CASSEDRAVSNQPQHF
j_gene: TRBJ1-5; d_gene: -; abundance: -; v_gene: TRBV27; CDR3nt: TGTGCCAGCAGTTTACTAAATCAGCCCCAGCATTTT; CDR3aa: CASSLLNQPQHF